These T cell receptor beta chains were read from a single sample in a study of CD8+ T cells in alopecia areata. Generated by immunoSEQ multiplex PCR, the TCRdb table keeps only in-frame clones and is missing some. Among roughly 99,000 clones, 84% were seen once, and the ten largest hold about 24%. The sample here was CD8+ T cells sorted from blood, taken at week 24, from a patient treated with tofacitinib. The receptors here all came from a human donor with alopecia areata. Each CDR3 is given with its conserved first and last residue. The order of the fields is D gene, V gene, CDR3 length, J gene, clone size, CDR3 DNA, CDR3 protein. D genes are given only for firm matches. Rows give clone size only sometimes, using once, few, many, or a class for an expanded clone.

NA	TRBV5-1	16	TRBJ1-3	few	TGCGCCAGCAGGGGCGGGGCACCTACCTCTGGAAACACCATATATTTT	CASRGGAPTSGNTIYF
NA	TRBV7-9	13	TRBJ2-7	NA	TGTGCCAGCAGCTTAGCGTTGGAAGGCCTGCAGTACTTC	CASSLALEGLQYF
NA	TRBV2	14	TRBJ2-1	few	TGTGCCAGCCCAAGGGGAAGCTCCTACAATGAGCAGTTCTTC	CASPRGSSYNEQFF
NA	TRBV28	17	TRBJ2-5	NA	TGTGCCAGCAGTCCACTATCCGGACCGACAGGTGAAGAGACCCAGTACTTC	CASSPLSGPTGEETQYF
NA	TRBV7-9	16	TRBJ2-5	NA	TGTGCCAGCAGCCGTAGGGACGGCGGTATCCAAGAGACCCAGTACTTC	CASSRRDGGIQETQYF
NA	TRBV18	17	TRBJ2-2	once	TGTGCCAGCTCACCGTATCAACAGGGAGGACGGGACGGGGAGCTGTTTTTT	CASSPYQQGGRDGELFF
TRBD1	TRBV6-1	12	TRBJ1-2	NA	TGTGCCAGCAGTGGACAGGGTTATGGCTACACCTTC	CASSGQGYGYTF
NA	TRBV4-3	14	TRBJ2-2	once	TGCGCCAGCAGCCAAGATTCATGGACCGGGGAGCTGTTTTTT	CASSQDSWTGELFF
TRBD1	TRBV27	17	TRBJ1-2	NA	TGTGCCAGCAGTTTAGGGGGACAGGGGGCTTACCCCTATGGCTACACCTTC	CASSLGGQGAYPYGYTF
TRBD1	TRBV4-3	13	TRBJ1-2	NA	TGCGCCAGCAGCCCTGGACAGGGCTATGGCTACACCTTC	CASSPGQGYGYTF
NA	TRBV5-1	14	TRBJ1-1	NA	TGCGCCAGCAGCTTGGAACGGTTGAACACTGAAGCTTTCTTT	CASSLERLNTEAFF
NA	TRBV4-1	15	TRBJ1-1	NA	TGCGCCAGCAGCCCAGGGGTGGGGTCTGACACTGAAGCTTTCTTT	CASSPGVGSDTEAFF
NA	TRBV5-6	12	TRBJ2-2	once	TGTGCCAGCAGCTTGGCGACCGGGGAGCTGTTTTTT	CASSLATGELFF
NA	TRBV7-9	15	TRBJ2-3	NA	TGTGCCAGCAGCACGAGGGGACCTGGCACAGATACGCAGTATTTT	CASSTRGPGTDTQYF
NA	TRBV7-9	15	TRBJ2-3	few	TGTGCCAGCAGCTCCACGGCCATTTCCACAGATACGCAGTATTTT	CASSSTAISTDTQYF
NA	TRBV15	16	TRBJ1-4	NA	TGTGCCACCAGCAGAGAGAGGGCCCAGGATAATGAAAAACTGTTTTTT	CATSRERAQDNEKLFF
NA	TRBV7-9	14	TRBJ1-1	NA	TGTGCCAGCAGCTTATCGGGGAGAGACACTGAAGCTTTCTTT	CASSLSGRDTEAFF
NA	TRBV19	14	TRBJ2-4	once	TGTGCCAGTAGTATAGCAGTAGGTAAAAACATTCAGTACTTC	CASSIAVGKNIQYF
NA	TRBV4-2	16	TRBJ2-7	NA	TGTGCCAGCAGCCAAGAAGATGGCGGGTCCTCCTACGAGCAGTACTTC	CASSQEDGGSSYEQYF
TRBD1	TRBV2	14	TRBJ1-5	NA	TGTGCCAGCAGCGCGACAGGGCCCCGTCAGCCCCAGCATTTT	CASSATGPRQPQHF
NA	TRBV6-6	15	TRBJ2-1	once	TGTGCCAGCAGTTACTACTGGGCACAATACAATGAGCAGTTCTTC	CASSYYWAQYNEQFF
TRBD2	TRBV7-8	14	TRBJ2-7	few	TGTGCCAGCAGCGTTAGCGGGGGAAACTACGAGCAGTACTTC	CASSVSGGNYEQYF
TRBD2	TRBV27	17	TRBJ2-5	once	TGTGCCAGCAGTTTATCGTGGGTAGCGGGGGGGCCAGAGACCCAGTACTTC	CASSLSWVAGGPETQYF
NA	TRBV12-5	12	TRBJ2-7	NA	TGTGCTAGTGGTTTGACCAGCTACGAGCAGTACTTC	CASGLTSYEQYF
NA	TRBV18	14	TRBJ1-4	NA	TGTGCCAGCTCATTCAACGGGGGGAGTGAAAAACTGTTTTTT	CASSFNGGSEKLFF
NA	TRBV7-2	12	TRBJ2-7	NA	TGTGCCAGCACGGACCCACCCTACGAGCAGTACTTC	CASTDPPYEQYF
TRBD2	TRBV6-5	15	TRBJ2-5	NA	TGTGCCAGCAGTTACTCCTGGACTAGCCAAGAGACCCAGTACTTC	CASSYSWTSQETQYF
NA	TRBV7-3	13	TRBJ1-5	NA	TGTGCCAGCAGCTTAATGTTTAATTCGCCCCAGCATTTT	CASSLMFNSPQHF
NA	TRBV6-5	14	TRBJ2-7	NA	TGTGCCAGCAATAGCCGACAGTTCTCCTACGAGCAGTACTTC	CASNSRQFSYEQYF
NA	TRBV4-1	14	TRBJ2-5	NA	TGCGCCAGCAGCAACCGGGACGAGGGGGAGACCCAGTACTTC	CASSNRDEGETQYF
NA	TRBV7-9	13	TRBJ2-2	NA	TGTGCCAGCAGCTTGGAGGTCCACGGGGAGCTGTTTTTT	CASSLEVHGELFF
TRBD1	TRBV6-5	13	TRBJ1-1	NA	TGTGCCGGCAGTCGACAGGGTGGCACTGAAGCTTTCTTT	CAGSRQGGTEAFF
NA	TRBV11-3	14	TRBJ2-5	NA	TGTGCCAGCAGCTTATCCGGGGGCATAGAGACCCAGTACTTC	CASSLSGGIETQYF
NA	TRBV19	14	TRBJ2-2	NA	TGTGCCACCTCAGAGGAGGATATCGCCGGGGAGCTGTTTTTT	CATSEEDIAGELFF
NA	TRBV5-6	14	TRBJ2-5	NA	TGTGCCAGCAGCTTGGACGAACTCCAAGAGACCCAGTACTTC	CASSLDELQETQYF
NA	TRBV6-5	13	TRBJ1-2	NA	TGTGCCAGCAGCCCCGGACACCTCTATGGCTACACCTTC	CASSPGHLYGYTF
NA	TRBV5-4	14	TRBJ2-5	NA	TGTGCCAGCAGCTCGTGGGGGAACCAAGAGACCCAGTACTTC	CASSSWGNQETQYF
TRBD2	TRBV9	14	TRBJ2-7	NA	TGTGCCAGCAGCCCCGGACTAGCGACCTACGAGCAGTACTTC	CASSPGLATYEQYF
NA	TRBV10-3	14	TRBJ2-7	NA	TGTGCCATCAGTGAGGGGCCCGACGGCTACGAGCAGTACTTC	CAISEGPDGYEQYF
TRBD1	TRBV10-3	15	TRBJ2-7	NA	TGTGCCATCAGCTACAGGGGACAGGGAACCTACGAGCAGTACTTC	CAISYRGQGTYEQYF
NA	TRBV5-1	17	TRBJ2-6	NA	TGCGCCAGCAGCTTATATTTCCCGAGCTCTGGGGCCAACGTCCTGACTTTC	CASSLYFPSSGANVLTF
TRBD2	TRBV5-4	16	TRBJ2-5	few	TGTGCCAGCAGCTCGGTCCCAGCGGGGGGGCTGGAGACCCAGTACTTC	CASSSVPAGGLETQYF
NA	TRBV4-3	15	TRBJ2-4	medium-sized	TGCGCCAGCAGCCAAGAGGGGGGGGCCTCGGACATTCAGTACTTC	CASSQEGGASDIQYF
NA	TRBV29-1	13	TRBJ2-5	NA	TGCAGCGTTGGTTTGGCAGACCAAGAGACCCAGTACTTC	CSVGLADQETQYF
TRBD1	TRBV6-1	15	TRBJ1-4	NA	TGTGCCAGCAGTGAAGGGGGACAGCTAAATGAAAAACTGTTTTTT	CASSEGGQLNEKLFF
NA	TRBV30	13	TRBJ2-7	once	TGTGCCTGGAGTGTACGGCTAGCTGTCGAGCAGTACTTC	CAWSVRLAVEQYF
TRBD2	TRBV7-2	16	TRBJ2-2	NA	TGTGCCAGCACCACATATGGGGGAGGGTCCACCGGGGAGCTGTTTTTT	CASTTYGGGSTGELFF
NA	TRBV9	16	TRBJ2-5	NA	TGTGCCAGCAGCGTAGATTGGAGGGACCGAGGGGAGACCCAGTACTTC	CASSVDWRDRGETQYF
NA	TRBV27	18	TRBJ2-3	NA	TGTGCCAGCAGTTTAAAGGCCCGATCGACTGTACGTGGAGATACGCAGTATTTT	CASSLKARSTVRGDTQYF
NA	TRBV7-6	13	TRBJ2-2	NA	TGTGCCAGCAGCTTAGGCGTTAGCGGGGAGCTGTTTTTT	CASSLGVSGELFF
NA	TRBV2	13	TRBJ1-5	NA	TGTGCCAGCATTGGGAGTAAGGCCGAGCCCCAGCATTTT	CASIGSKAEPQHF